This T cell receptor beta chain was recorded in a study of OX40 agonist ivuxolimab in advanced cancers. Background on the study: Treatment received earlier with anti-PD-1, anti-PD-L1 or anti-CTLA-4 agents was allowed, and approximately 40% had some.

About this clone itself: Its antigen is unidentified.

TCRdb's copy holds only in-frame clones and misses some; the assay was immunoSEQ multiplex PCR. The profile shows about 83,000 clones, about 85% of them singletons. The ends were cut back, 1 base at V and 0 bases at J, with 10 bases in the middle. The CDR3 runs 16 residues. Germline V CDR1 and CDR2: MDHEN, SYDVKM. Regarding the study as a whole: Expanded clones were, on average, more numerous among CD8+ T cells than CD4+.

The clonotype was recovered from an adult with an advanced solid tumor such as melanoma, head and neck, liver or kidney cancer. V usage is TRBV28 and J usage is TRBJ2-1; the D gene is possibly TRBD2 (5 bases). Sequencing was performed on CD4+ or CD8+ T cells sorted from blood, taken in a trial of the OX40 agonist ivuxolimab. In nucleotides, the CDR3 is TGTGCCAGCAGTTTATCCGCAGGAGGCTCCTACAATGAGCAGTTCTTC. This sequence encodes CASSLSAGGSYNEQFF.